A selection of T cell receptor beta chains follows, all from one sample in a study of cytomegalovirus exposure and HLA in healthy donors. Profiled with immunoSEQ multiplex PCR; TCRdb holds only in-frame clones, not every one. The sample holds approximately 210,000 clones; 60% to 80% are singletons and the top ten take approximately 1.8%. Material: PBMCs. All receptors come from a male donor in good health and CMV-seronegative. The CDR3 runs from the conserved cysteine through the conserved F or W.

J gene	V gene	CDR3 protein
TRBJ2-3	TRBV5-1	CASSPLAGLGDTQYF
.	TRBV27	CASSLAGRTYEQYF
TRBJ1-5	TRBV11-1	CASSLDSYQPQHF
TRBJ1-4	TRBV2	CASSARGLPNEKLFF
TRBJ2-7	TRBV11-3	CASSLARSGEQYF
TRBJ1-1	TRBV29-1	CSDVRGSMNTEAFF
TRBJ2-3	TRBV4-3	CASSTEVEYTDTQYF
TRBJ1-2	TRBV6-5	CASSYSGGDGYTF
TRBJ2-1	TRBV9	CASSVVTGLSYNEQFF
TRBJ2-1	TRBV7-6	CASSFGDEQFF
TRBJ2-5	TRBV6-5	CASSYSLAGPGETQYF
TRBJ2-3	TRBV29-1	CSVEQGNKGTQYF
TRBJ1-1	TRBV18	CASSPLDRTTEAFF
TRBJ2-7	TRBV6-5	CASSDRGRYEQYF
TRBJ2-5	TRBV10-1	CASGDRGQETQYF
TRBJ2-3	TRBV9	CASRLGGSTDTQYF
TRBJ2-7	TRBV28	CASSLTGDEQYF
TRBJ1-1	TRBV9	CASSVAGGGGLNTEAFF
TRBJ2-1	TRBV6-4	CATPIGLAGYRNSYNEQFF
TRBJ2-7	TRBV6-5	CASSYSEASSYEQYF
TRBJ2-1	TRBV13	CASSLGETPENNEQFF
TRBJ2-5	TRBV7-9	CSSSLIGGETQYF
TRBJ2-1	TRBV28	CASSLLASGRDEQFF
TRBJ1-3	TRBV4-3	CASSQDYGVQGALGGTGNTIYF
TRBJ2-2	TRBV7-2	CASSLFGRAIVTGELFF
TRBJ1-1	TRBV2	CASTPGGNTEAFF
TRBJ2-4	TRBV6-5	CASRGLADIQYF
TRBJ2-3	TRBV7-6	CASTRTGAGGRPSTDTQYF
TRBJ2-7	TRBV4-3	CASSQERLREQYF
TRBJ2-1	TRBV6-4	CASSQGAYNEQFF
TRBJ1-2	TRBV7-2	CASSYGQHYGYTF
TRBJ2-1	TRBV9	CASSEGTSGSSYNEQFF
TRBJ1-1	TRBV4-1	CASSQAHDRTGGGLNTEAFF